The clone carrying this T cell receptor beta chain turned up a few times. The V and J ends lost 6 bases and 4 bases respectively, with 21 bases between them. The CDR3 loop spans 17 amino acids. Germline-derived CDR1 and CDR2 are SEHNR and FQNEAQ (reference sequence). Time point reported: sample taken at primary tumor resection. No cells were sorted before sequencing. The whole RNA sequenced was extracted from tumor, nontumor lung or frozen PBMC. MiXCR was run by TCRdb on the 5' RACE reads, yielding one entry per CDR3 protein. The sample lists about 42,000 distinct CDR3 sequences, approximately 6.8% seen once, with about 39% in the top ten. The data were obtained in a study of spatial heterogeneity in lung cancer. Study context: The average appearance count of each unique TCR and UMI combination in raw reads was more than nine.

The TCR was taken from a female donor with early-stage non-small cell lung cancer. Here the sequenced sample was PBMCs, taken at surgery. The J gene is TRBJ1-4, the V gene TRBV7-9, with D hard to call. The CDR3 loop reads CASSRRIQRDYNEKLFF. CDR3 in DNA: TGTGCCAGCAGTCGCAGAATTCAGAGAGATTATAATGAAAAACTGTTTTTT.